This TCR beta chain originates from a study of PD-L1 blockade in urothelial cancer. Study-level information: From 0 to 3 prior chemotherapy regimens had been given to the patients.

The repertoire was sequenced with immunoSEQ multiplex PCR; TCRdb's copy has only in-frame clones and lacks some. The sample contains tens of thousands of clones, just over 35% of which appear only once. The clonotype originates from a man aged 60 to 69 with urothelial cancer. The sequences come from tumor tissue, collected before atezolizumab (anti-PD-L1) treatment.

The CDR3 region is CASSKEGGGWQTQYF. The CDR3 bases are TGTGCCAGCAGCAAAGAAGGGGGGGGCTGGCAGACCCAGTACTTC. The V call is TRBV9, the J call TRBJ2-5; possibly TRBD2 for D (7 bases). Germline V lookup: CDR1 SGDLS, CDR2 YYNGEE. Trimming pared 4 bases from V and 6 bases from J, leaving 19 bases between. The CDR3 has 15 amino acids.